These 3 T cell receptor delta chains were all obtained from the same sample, sequenced in a study of gamma-delta chains in newborns, infants, children. TCRdb redid the clone calls on the reads with CATT. Of 3,000 to 4,000 delta-chain clones in the sample, roughly 0.27% were seen once. What was sequenced was blood. The receptor set was obtained from a child who was a newborn, infant or young child, either healthy, febrile or measles-vaccinated (not recorded which).

Worth noting for this clone: Translating this DNA gives a protein that differs at residue 4 from the TCRdb one, which belongs to a much larger clone; a read error is likely, and the protein shown is this translation. The gene calls are TRDV3 and TRDJ2; D is perhaps TRDD2 (5 bases). The CDR3 has 16 amino acids. Germline V CDR1 and CDR2: TVYSNPD, GDNSRS (reference sequence). The ends were cut back, 2 bases at V and 4 bases at J, with 20 bases in the middle. CDR3 DNA sequence: TGTGCCTTTGTCCCCTACCCCTCCCCCACGACAGCACAACTCTTCTTT. It codes for CAFVPYPSPTTAQLFF.

A note on this clone: TCRdb's listed protein matches a much larger clone and diverges from this DNA's translation at residue 8, likely through a read error; the protein shown comes from the DNA. The rearrangement links TRDV2 to TRDJ3; 10 nucleotides agree with TRDD3. The ends lost 3 bases at V and 0 bases at J; junction bases unmatched: 16. The CDR3 runs to 22 residues. The germline CDR1 and CDR2 sequences are GEAIGNYY and EKD. In DNA, the CDR3 is TGTGCCTGTGACGCTATTGTACCGGGGGATACGCTGAGCTCCTGGGACACCCGACAGATGTTTTTC. Amino acids: CACDAIVPGDTLSSWDTRQMFF.

This clone was detected only a few times. For this DNA, TCRdb reports the protein of a much larger clone, which diverges at residue 11, most likely from a read error; the protein presented here is translated directly from the DNA. V usage is TRDV2 and J usage is TRDJ3, with TRDD3 identical over 12 bases. CDR1 GEAIGNYY and CDR2 EKD come from the germline V gene. CDR3 length: 20 amino acids. V was pared by 2 bases and J by 0 bases, with 7 bases of the junction left unmatched. Here the CDR3 reads CACDNTGGYPNSWDTRQMFF. The CDR3 DNA is TGTGCCTGTGACAATACTGGGGGATACCCTAACTCCTGGGACACCCGACAGATGTTTTTC.